This is a list of T cell receptor beta chains from one sample in a study of shared clonotypes between healthy human individuals. Here immunoSEQ multiplex PCR was the method, and the copy in TCRdb shows in-frame clones only, minus some. The profile shows 800,000 to 1,200,000 clones, approximately 80% of them singletons. Material: memory CD4+ T cells from PBMCs. The receptor set was obtained from a man between 18 and 35 years old in good health. Some clones in this sample may be carry-over from other donors' samples. Each CDR3 is given with its conserved first and last residue. D genes are given only for firm matches. Clone size is shown for a subset of rows, as once, few, many or a class of expanded clone.

size	D	V	J	DNA	CDR3
NA	NA	TRBV6-5	TRBJ2-7	TGTGCTGCAAGAGGACAGGGGACTAGCGAGCAGTACTTC	CAARGQGTSEQYF
NA	NA	TRBV7-2	TRBJ1-2	TGTGCCAGCAGCTTAGCGGAGACAGCTAACTATGGCTACACCTTC	CASSLAETANYGYTF
NA	NA	TRBV11-2	TRBJ2-4	TGTGCCAGCAGCGCGGGATCGGTAGTGGCCAAAAACATTCAGTACTTC	CASSAGSVVAKNIQYF
NA	TRBD2	TRBV19	TRBJ2-1	TGTGCCAGTAGTATTGAAGCGGGAGGGCTCCGTGAGCAGTTCTTC	CASSIEAGGLREQFF
NA	TRBD2	TRBV28	TRBJ2-5	TGTGCCAGCAGTTTGATAGGGGTTGGGAGGGAAGAGACCCAGTACTTC	CASSLIGVGREETQYF
NA	NA	TRBV18	TRBJ1-5	TGTGCCAGCTCACCAACCAGGGTGGGCCAGCCCCAGCATTTT	CASSPTRVGQPQHF
NA	NA	TRBV5-6	TRBJ2-7	TGTGCCAGCAGCTTGGTCTCCCATGGGAGTCGCGAGCAGTACTTC	CASSLVSHGSREQYF
few	NA	TRBV7-9	TRBJ2-5	TGTGCCAGCAGCTTAGTTGGGGGGGGCGAGACCCAGTACTTC	CASSLVGGGETQYF
NA	TRBD1	TRBV18	TRBJ2-1	TGTGCCAGCTCACGGAGACAGGGGATCGATGAGCAGTTCTTC	CASSRRQGIDEQFF
NA	NA	TRBV28	TRBJ1-3	TGTGCCAGCAGCCCCTTTTCAAAGGGAAAGGGAAACACCATATATTTT	CASSPFSKGKGNTIYF
few	NA	TRBV7-2	TRBJ2-1	TGTGCCAGCAGCACTAATGGCTACAATGAGCAGTTCTTC	CASSTNGYNEQFF
few	TRBD1	TRBV5-1	TRBJ2-1	TGCGCCAGCAGTTTTAGACAGGGGGCAGCGTACAATGAGCAGTTCTTC	CASSFRQGAAYNEQFF
NA	TRBD1	TRBV9	TRBJ2-1	TGTGCCAGCAGCCCGGGACAGGGTGCCTACAATGAGCAGTTCTTC	CASSPGQGAYNEQFF
NA	TRBD1	TRBV27	TRBJ1-5	TGTGCCAGCAGTTCCGGGACAGGGGGCTCTCCTAGCAATCAGCCCCAGCATTTT	CASSSGTGGSPSNQPQHF
NA	NA	TRBV7-2	TRBJ1-1	TGTGCCAGCAGCTTATATACGGGAACTGAAGCTTTCTTT	CASSLYTGTEAFF
NA	NA	TRBV9	TRBJ2-5	TGTGCCAGCAGCGTAGGGACAGCCCAAGAGACCCAGTACTTC	CASSVGTAQETQYF
NA	NA	TRBV5-1	TRBJ2-7	TGCGCCAGCAGCTTGGGAGCCGGGACAACCTACGAGCAGTACTTC	CASSLGAGTTYEQYF
NA	TRBD2	TRBV11-2	TRBJ2-2	TGTGCCAGCAGCCCGCGAGGGGCTAGCGGAAACACCGGGGAGCTGTTTTTT	CASSPRGASGNTGELFF
NA	NA	TRBV5-1	TRBJ2-7	TGCGCCAGCAGCTTGGCTGGGGGCGGAACCTACGAGCAGTACTTC	CASSLAGGGTYEQYF
once	TRBD2	TRBV28	TRBJ2-7	TGTGCCAGCAGTTTAACTAGCGGACCTGAGCAGTACTTC	CASSLTSGPEQYF